This T cell receptor beta chain was recorded in a study of Graves' ophthalmopathy and Graves' hyperthyroidism. Hyperthyroidism cases were recent diagnoses of under 2 months' duration in people aged 18 to 65. Orbital computed tomography, thyroid ultrasound, TRAb, serum thyroxine and clinical symptoms formed the basis of diagnosis. The PBMC fraction was derived from under 11 ml of fresh peripheral blood. For repertoire sequencing, the TCR beta CDR3 regions were amplified from RNA transcripts. Amplification began with first-round RT-PCR using HTBI primers, then second-round multiplex PCR was performed. TCRdb re-derived calls from the multiplex PCR reads in MiXCR, one entry per CDR3 protein. The sample includes some 350,000 distinct CDR3 sequences, about a sixth of them seen just once. V lost 8 bases and J lost 4, with 17 bases in between. Germline CDR1 reads GTSNPN; CDR2 reads SVGIG (reference sequence). The CDR3 runs 13 residues.

What was sequenced was peripheral blood. This receptor was obtained from an adult woman with stable Graves' hyperthyroidism. This chain joins TRBV30 and TRBJ1-1; D uncertain. This chain's CDR3 is CAISRGWSTEAFF. The CDR3 region has the DNA TGTGCCATCTCACGGGGTTGGAGCACTGAAGCTTTCTTT.